The 20 T cell receptor beta chains listed next were all sequenced from one sample in a study of metastatic and nonmetastatic thyroid tumors. TCRdb re-called the PCR reads with MiXCR. The repertoire holds approximately 15,000 clones, with around 33% as singletons. Patients had received no treatment of any kind before thyroid surgery. The sample consisted of tumor tissue. The receptor set was obtained from a male donor with papillary thyroid cancer or a benign thyroid nodule (not recorded which). Some clones in this sample may be carry-over from other donors' samples.

This clone was seen a few times. The chain joins TRBV6-2 or TRBV6-3 to TRBJ1-2; D gene uncertain. With 9 bases removed from V and 2 bases from J, the gap between germline ends came to 10 bases. The CDR3 has 12 residues. Germline V gene lookup returns CDR1 MNHEY and CDR2 SVGEGT. CDR3 in DNA: TGTGCCAGAGAAAGAGTGAACTATGGCTACACCTTC. This encodes CARERVNYGYTF.

The rearrangement joins TRBV7-8 to TRBJ1-1; 10 nucleotides align to TRBD1. CDR3 length equals 15 residues. CDR1 is SGHVS and CDR2 is FQNEAQ in the germline V gene. Losses at the gene ends were 3 bases for V and 3 bases for J; bases not matched to a gene: 4. CDR3 in amino acids: CASSFGDRGYTEAFF. CDR3 sequence (DNA): TGTGCCAGCAGCTTTGGGGACAGGGGTTACACTGAAGCTTTCTTT.

As regards this clone: Additional DNA sequences in this sample encode the identical CDR3. This chain links TRBV2 with TRBJ2-3; D is perhaps TRBD2 (6 bases). CDR1 and CDR2 from the germline V gene are SNHLY and FYNNEI. Trimming shortened V by 2 bases and J by 2 bases, and 20 bases separated the two germline ends. The CDR3 extends over 18 amino acids. The CDR3, as DNA: TGTGCCAGCAGTGAACGGGCTGGAGGGGTTCTAGCCACAGATACGCAGTATTTT. This translates into CASSERAGGVLATDTQYF. Supplemented by reference TRBV2 and TRBJ2-3, the full variable domain reads EPEVTQTPSHQVTQMGQEVILRCVPISNHLYFYWYRQILGQKVEFLVSFYNNEISEKSEIFDDQFSVERPDGSNFTLKIRSTKLEDSAMYFCASSERAGGVLATDTQYFGPGTRLTVL.

This clone was observed at least ten times. This sequence joins TRBV2 and TRBJ1-5, with unresolved D. The V gene lost 7 bases and the J gene lost 5 bases, with 15 bases spanning the gap. CDR1 is SNHLY, CDR2 FYNNEI, per germline. This CDR3 spans 14 amino acids. The CDR3 DNA reads TGTGCCAGCACCAAGAGAGGGTCTGATCAGCCCCAGCATTTT. It is translated as CASTKRGSDQPQHF.

This clone was seen a handful of times. J is TRBJ2-2 and V is TRBV27, with D tentatively TRBD1 (6 bases). Germline V gene sequence: CDR1 MNHEY, CDR2 SMNVEV (reference sequence). The V end was cut by 4 bases, the J end by 5 bases, with 11 bases between. This CDR3 spans 14 amino acids. The CDR3 nucleotides are TGTGCCAGCAGTTGGACAGCAACTACCGGGGAGCTGTTTTTT. The encoded protein is CASSWTATTGELFF.

As for this clone: The junction departs from the called germline gene at one end, perhaps through a read error. The V call is TRBV10-1, the J call TRBJ1-1; D call uncertain. Per the germline V gene, CDR1 is WNHNN and CDR2 is SYGVQD (reference sequence). This CDR3 has 12 residues. The CDR3 nucleotides read TGCGCCAGCAGCGATTGGAAAGGCACCGCTTACTTT. Translated, it gives CASSDWKGTAYF.

This clone appeared many times. The same CDR3 can be traced to other DNA sequences in this sample. The rearrangement uses TRBV12-3 or TRBV12-4 and TRBJ2-4; possible D gene TRBD1, 6 bases. The CDR3 is 15 residues long. Deletions cut 2 bases from V and 5 bases from J, with 13 bases between. CDR3 coding DNA: TGTGCCAGCAGTTTAAGTCAGGGGTTCGAAAACATTCAGTACTTC. It translates to CASSLSQGFENIQYF.

This clone is deemed medium-sized. This chain connects TRBV5-1 to TRBJ1-2; no clear D. The V gene's germline CDR1 is SGHRS and CDR2 YFSETQ. Trimming shortened V by 4 bases and J by 4 bases, and 17 bases separated the two germline ends. This CDR3 contains 15 residues. CDR3: CASSPTPDGSYGYTF. DNA for the CDR3: TGCGCCAGCAGCCCCACCCCGGACGGGAGCTATGGCTACACCTTC.

By share, this clone counts as medium-sized. V is TRBV16 and J is TRBJ1-2; 8 bases are a match to TRBD1. The CDR3 is 17 residues long. V dropped 4 bases and J dropped 2; count of bases not matched to a gene: 12. Looked up from germline, CDR1 is KGHSY and CDR2 is FQNENV. Here the CDR3 reads CASSLNRGQAPNYGYTF. CDR3 nucleotides: TGTGCCAGCAGCCTTAATAGGGGACAGGCCCCCAACTATGGCTACACCTTC.

The chain carries TRBV4-3 and TRBJ1-2; a possible D gene is TRBD1 (6 bases). Germline loops: CDR1 LGHNA, CDR2 YSLEER. CDR3 length equals 15 residues. Trimming stripped 2 bases from V and 6 bases from J, with 16 bases between. CDR3 in DNA: TGCGCCAGCAGCCAACCGACGGACAGTGTCAATGGCTACACCTTC. This encodes CASSQPTDSVNGYTF.

This clone ranks as medium-sized (0.01 to 0.1%). The chain carries TRBV10-2 and TRBJ2-1; 9 bases are shared with TRBD2. The germline V gene encodes CDR1 WSHSY and CDR2 SAAADI. Trimming removed 4 bases from V and 4 bases from J; junction bases left unmatched: 5. The length of the CDR3 is 15 residues. The CDR3, as DNA: TGCGCCAGCAGTGTGGCGGGAGGGGTTTACAATGAGCAGTTCTTC. Residues: CASSVAGGVYNEQFF.

The chain carries TRBV7-8 and TRBJ1-2, with D possibly TRBD1 on 5 matching bases. The CDR3 is 18 amino acids. Germline V lookup: CDR1 SGHVS, CDR2 FQNEAQ. With 1 base removed from V and 6 bases from J, the gap between germline ends came to 24 bases. The CDR3 nucleotides read TGTGCCAGCAGCTTAGGGGGACTGACAAAGTTTTCGGTTAATGGCTACACCTTC. It translates to CASSLGGLTKFSVNGYTF.

The chain is built from TRBV7-9 and TRBJ2-1; perhaps TRBD2 as D (6 bases). V lost 4 bases and J lost 6, with 13 bases in between. CDR3 size: 14 residues. Germline V gene data show CDR1 as SEHNR and CDR2 as FQNEAQ (reference sequence). The CDR3 sequence: CASSSPRGGNEQFF. The CDR3 DNA reads as TGTGCCAGCAGCTCGCCCCGGGGAGGCAATGAGCAGTTCTTC.

This clone was seen ten or more times. The rearrangement joins TRBV28 to TRBJ2-1; no clear D gene. The V gene's germline CDR1 is MDHEN and CDR2 SYDVKM. This CDR3 is built from 16 residues. V lost 6 bases and J lost 1, with 16 bases in between. CDR3 DNA: TGTGCCAGCAGCCCTCCCTGGCCCCAGTCCTACAATGAGCAGTTCTTC. Protein product: CASSPPWPQSYNEQFF.

The chain carries TRBV6-1 and TRBJ2-7, with 7 nucleotides matching TRBD1. The CDR3 is 13 amino acids. The germline CDR1 and CDR2 sequences are MNHNS and SASEGT. The ends lost 5 bases at V and 5 bases at J; junction bases unmatched: 6. CDR3 residues: CASSSPTGDEQYF. Here the CDR3 DNA reads TGTGCCAGCAGTTCCCCCACAGGGGACGAGCAGTACTTC.

In this sample, this clone is medium-sized (0.01 to 0.1%). The V call is TRBV2, the J call TRBJ2-2, with 9 bases that match TRBD1. Germline V gene sequence: CDR1 SNHLY, CDR2 FYNNEI. V dropped 5 bases and J dropped 3; count of bases not matched to a gene: 4. This CDR3 is 15 amino acids long. This CDR3 is CASSSTGGHTGELFF. The CDR3 bases are TGTGCCAGCAGTAGTACAGGGGGCCACACCGGGGAGCTGTTTTTT.

The chain couples TRBV20-1 to TRBJ2-7; TRBD1 is a possible D gene (5 bases). Germline V gene data show CDR1 as DFQATT and CDR2 as SNEGSKA (reference sequence). The CDR3 totals 15 residues. V was shortened by 0 bases and J by 2 bases, with 14 bases between the two germline ends. The CDR3 is CSARDRDKGTYEQYF. The DNA of the CDR3 is TGCAGTGCTAGAGATCGAGATAAGGGGACCTACGAGCAGTACTTC.

The chain is built from TRBV18 and TRBJ2-3; tentative D call: TRBD2 (6 bases). Trimming took off 0 bases at V and 0 bases at J, with 10 bases between the two ends. This CDR3 is built from 16 residues. The germline gives CDR1 KGHSH, CDR2 LQKENI. CDR3 residues: CASSPPSAGSTDTQYF. The CDR3 nucleotides read TGTGCCAGCTCACCACCTAGCGCGGGGAGCACAGATACGCAGTATTTT.

This clone was counted many times. The J gene is TRBJ2-7, the V gene TRBV12-3 or TRBV12-4, with D possibly being TRBD2 (5 bases). CDR3 length: 13 residues. V lost 7 bases and J lost 3, with 13 bases in between. The CDR3 nucleotides read TGTGCCAGCACCCCCTCGGGGAGCTACGAGCAGTACTTC. This codes for CASTPSGSYEQYF.

This clone is labeled medium-sized. This chain uses TRBV6-1 with TRBJ2-1; 9 nucleotides line up with TRBD2. This CDR3 has 15 amino acids. V shed 0 bases and J 3 bases; nucleotides not matched to a gene: 0. CDR1 is MNHNS, CDR2 SASEGT, per germline. The CDR3 loop reads CASSEASGSYNEQFF. The CDR3 DNA sequence: TGTGCCAGCAGTGAAGCTAGCGGGAGCTACAATGAGCAGTTCTTC.